The clone carrying this T cell receptor beta chain was picked up a small number of times. This sample was included in a study of cytomegalovirus exposure and HLA in healthy donors. Donors were nominally healthy when sampled, though unrecorded immune exposures were likely. With V trimmed by 4 bases and J by 5 bases, 5 bases remained unmatched. Per germline, CDR1 SEHNR and CDR2 FQNEAQ (reference sequence). The CDR3 consists of 14 residues. The PCR ran on 60 Vbeta and 13 Jbeta primers. Method: immunoSEQ multiplex PCR; TCRdb's copy keeps in-frame clones and lacks some. The data contain about 130,000 clones, around 72% of them singletons.

The sequence came from a young man in good health and CMV-seronegative. This chain links TRBV7-9 with TRBJ1-5; 7 positions agree with TRBD1. The material sequenced was PBMCs. The CDR3 loop reads CASSSGTAYQPQHF. CDR3 in DNA: TGTGCCAGCAGCTCAGGGACAGCGTATCAGCCCCAGCATTTT.